This T cell receptor beta chain was captured in a study of blood T cell repertoires in COVID-19. Study-level information: Collection of acute and convalescent COVID-19 samples took place in the United States, Italy and Spain. PBMCs, B-cell-depleted T cells, or T cells were the source of the cDNA or gDNA that made up the material.

Germline V gene sequence: CDR1 SGHRS, CDR2 YFSETQ. Trimming took 2 bases from V and 4 from J; bases not matched to a gene: 6. CDR3 length: 15 residues. Per the original methods: Nucleated cell counts were estimated from reference gene primer amplification. The data were produced by immunoSEQ multiplex PCR, yet TCRdb's version contains in-frame clones alone and is incomplete. That table is the source of V, J and clone size, and D and trimming were worked out from the DNA. The data show under 250,000 clones, about 86% seen once. In its sample, this clone was seen once. The receptor comes from a woman aged 60 to 75 with acute or convalescent COVID-19. The chain joins TRBV5-1 to TRBJ2-1; 7 nucleotides agree with TRBD1. Sample: peripheral blood. The CDR3 sequence: CASSLSDRMYNEQFF. Written as DNA, the CDR3 is TGCGCCAGCAGCTTATCGGACAGGATGTACAATGAGCAGTTCTTC.